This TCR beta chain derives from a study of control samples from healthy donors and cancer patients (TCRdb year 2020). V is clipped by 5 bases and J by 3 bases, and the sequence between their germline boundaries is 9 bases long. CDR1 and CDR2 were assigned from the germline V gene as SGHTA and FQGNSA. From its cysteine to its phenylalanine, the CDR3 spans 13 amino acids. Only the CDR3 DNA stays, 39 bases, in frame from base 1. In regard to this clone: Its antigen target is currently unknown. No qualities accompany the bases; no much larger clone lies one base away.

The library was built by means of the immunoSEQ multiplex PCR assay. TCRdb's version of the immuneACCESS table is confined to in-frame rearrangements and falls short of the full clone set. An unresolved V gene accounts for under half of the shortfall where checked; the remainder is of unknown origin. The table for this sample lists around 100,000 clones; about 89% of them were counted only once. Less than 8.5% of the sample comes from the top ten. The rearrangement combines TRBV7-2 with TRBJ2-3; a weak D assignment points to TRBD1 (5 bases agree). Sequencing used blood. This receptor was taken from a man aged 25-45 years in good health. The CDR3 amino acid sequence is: CASSVQGTDTQYF. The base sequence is TGTGCCAGCAGCGTCCAGGGAACAGATACGCAGTATTTT.